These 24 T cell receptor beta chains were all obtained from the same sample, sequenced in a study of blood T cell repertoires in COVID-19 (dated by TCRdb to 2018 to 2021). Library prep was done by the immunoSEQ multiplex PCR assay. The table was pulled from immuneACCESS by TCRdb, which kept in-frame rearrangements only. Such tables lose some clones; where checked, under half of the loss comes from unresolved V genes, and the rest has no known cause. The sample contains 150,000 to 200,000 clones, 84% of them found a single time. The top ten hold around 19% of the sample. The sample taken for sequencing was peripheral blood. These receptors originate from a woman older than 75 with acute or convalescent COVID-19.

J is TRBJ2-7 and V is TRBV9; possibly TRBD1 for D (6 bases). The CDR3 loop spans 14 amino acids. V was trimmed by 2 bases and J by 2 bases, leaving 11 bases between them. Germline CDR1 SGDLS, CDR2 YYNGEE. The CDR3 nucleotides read TGTGCCAGCAGCGTTGCGGACAGCACCTACGAGCAGTACTTC. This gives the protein CASSVADSTYEQYF.

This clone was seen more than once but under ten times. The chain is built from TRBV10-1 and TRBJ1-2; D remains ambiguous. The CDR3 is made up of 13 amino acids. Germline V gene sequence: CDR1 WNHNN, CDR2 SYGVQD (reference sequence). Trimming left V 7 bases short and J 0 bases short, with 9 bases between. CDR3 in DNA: TGCGCCAGCAAGGAGGGCTCTAACTATGGCTACACCTTC. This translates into CASKEGSNYGYTF.

CDR3: CASRSWGGAVGTEAFF. The DNA of the CDR3 is TGTGCCAGCAGATCTTGGGGGGGCGCGGTAGGCACTGAAGCTTTCTTT. The chain combines TRBV28 with TRBJ1-1; maybe TRBD1 (6 bases). Germline CDR1 is MDHEN and CDR2 is SYDVKM. V lost 6 bases, J lost 4 bases, and 21 bases lay in between. The CDR3 length is 16 residues.

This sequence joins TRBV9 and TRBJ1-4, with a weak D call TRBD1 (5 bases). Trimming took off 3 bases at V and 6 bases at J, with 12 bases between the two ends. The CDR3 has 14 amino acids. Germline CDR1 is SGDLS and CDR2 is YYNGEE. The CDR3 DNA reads TGTGCCAGCAGCGAGGGGTCTCAATATGAAAAACTGTTTTTT. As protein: CASSEGSQYEKLFF. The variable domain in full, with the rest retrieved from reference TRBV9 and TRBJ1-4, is DSGVTQTPKHLITATGQRVTLRCSPRSGDLSVYWYQQSLDQGLQFLIQYYNGEERAKGNILERFSAQQFPDLHSELNLSSLELGDSALYFCASSEGSQYEKLFFGSGTQLSVL.

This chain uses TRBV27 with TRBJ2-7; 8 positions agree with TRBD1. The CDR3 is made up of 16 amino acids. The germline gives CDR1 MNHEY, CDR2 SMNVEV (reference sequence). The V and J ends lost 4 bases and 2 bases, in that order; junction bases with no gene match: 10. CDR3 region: CASSSLGQGYAYEQYF. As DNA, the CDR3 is TGTGCCAGCAGTTCCCTCGGACAGGGTTACGCCTACGAGCAGTACTTC.

CDR3 nucleotide sequence: TGTGCCAGCAGTTATCGGGAGTCCTACGAGCAGTACTTC. Protein sequence: CASSYRESYEQYF. The chain links TRBV6-5 to TRBJ2-7; perhaps TRBD2 as D (6 bases). The CDR3 covers 13 residues. Trimming pared 3 bases from V and 1 base from J, leaving 7 bases between. Germline-derived CDR1 and CDR2 are MNHEY and SVGAGI.

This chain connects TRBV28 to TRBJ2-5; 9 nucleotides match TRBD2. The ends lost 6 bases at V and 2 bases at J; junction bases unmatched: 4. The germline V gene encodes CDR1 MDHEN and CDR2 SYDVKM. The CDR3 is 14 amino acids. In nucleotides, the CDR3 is TGTGCCAGCAGCGCTAGCGGGGTACAAGAGACCCAGTACTTC. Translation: CASSASGVQETQYF.

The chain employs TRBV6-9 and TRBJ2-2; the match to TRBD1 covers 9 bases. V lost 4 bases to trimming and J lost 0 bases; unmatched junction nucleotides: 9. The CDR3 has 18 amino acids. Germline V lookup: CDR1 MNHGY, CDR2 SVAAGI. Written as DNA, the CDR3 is TGTGCCAGCAGTTTCGGGACAGGGAGGTACCCGAACACCGGGGAGCTGTTTTTT. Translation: CASSFGTGRYPNTGELFF.

The CDR3, as DNA: TGTGCCAGCAGCTTGTTACGCGGGCAGCGCTTCGGCTACACCTTC. This sequence encodes CASSLLRGQRFGYTF. The V call is TRBV5-6, the J call TRBJ1-2; D gene uncertain. Trimming cost V 1 base and J 8 bases, with 18 bases left between them. The CDR3 spans 15 residues. Germline loops: CDR1 SGHDT, CDR2 YYEEEE.

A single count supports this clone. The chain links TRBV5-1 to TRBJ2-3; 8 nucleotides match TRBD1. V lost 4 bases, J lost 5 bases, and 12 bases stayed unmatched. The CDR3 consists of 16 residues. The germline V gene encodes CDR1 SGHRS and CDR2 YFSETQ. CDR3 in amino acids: CASSPIPGGEVDTQYF. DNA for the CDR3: TGCGCCAGCAGCCCTATCCCAGGGGGCGAAGTAGATACGCAGTATTTT.

In DNA, the CDR3 is TGTGCCAGCAGCCGGGGGGGGTTGGGCACTGAAGCTTTCTTT. Its protein product is CASSRGGLGTEAFF. V usage is TRBV11-2 and J usage is TRBJ1-1; maybe TRBD1 (5 bases). This CDR3 region has 14 residues. The germline CDR1 and CDR2 sequences are SGHAT and FQNNGV. Trimming cost V 5 bases and J 4 bases, with 14 bases left between them.

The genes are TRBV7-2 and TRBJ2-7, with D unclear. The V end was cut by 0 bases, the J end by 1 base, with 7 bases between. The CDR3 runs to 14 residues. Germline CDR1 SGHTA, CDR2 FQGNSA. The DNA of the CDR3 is TGTGCCAGCAGCTTAGCTTCTGAGTCCTACGAGCAGTACTTC. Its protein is CASSLASESYEQYF.

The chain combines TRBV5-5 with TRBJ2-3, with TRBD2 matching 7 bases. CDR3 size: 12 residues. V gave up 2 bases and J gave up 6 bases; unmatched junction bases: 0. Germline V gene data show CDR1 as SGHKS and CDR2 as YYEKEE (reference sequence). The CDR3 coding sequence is TGTGCCAGCAGCTTCGGGGGGGATACGCAGTATTTT. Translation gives CASSFGGDTQYF.

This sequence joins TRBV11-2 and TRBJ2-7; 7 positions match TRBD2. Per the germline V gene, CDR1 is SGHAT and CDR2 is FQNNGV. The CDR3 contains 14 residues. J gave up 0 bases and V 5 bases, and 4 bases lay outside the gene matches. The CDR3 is CASSPGTNSYEQYF. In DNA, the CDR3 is TGTGCCAGCAGCCCCGGGACTAACTCCTACGAGCAGTACTTC.

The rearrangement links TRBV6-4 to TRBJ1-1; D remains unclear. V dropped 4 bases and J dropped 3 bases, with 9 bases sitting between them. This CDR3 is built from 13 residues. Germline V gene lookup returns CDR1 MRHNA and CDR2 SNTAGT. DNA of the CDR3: TGTGCCAGCAGTGTAGAGACATACACTGAAGCTTTCTTT. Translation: CASSVETYTEAFF.

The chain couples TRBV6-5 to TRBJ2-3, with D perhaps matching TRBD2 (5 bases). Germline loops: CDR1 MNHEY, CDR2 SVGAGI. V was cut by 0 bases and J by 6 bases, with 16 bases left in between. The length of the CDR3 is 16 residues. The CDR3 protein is CASSYSGGPPTDTQYF. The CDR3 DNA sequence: TGTGCCAGCAGTTACTCCGGCGGGCCCCCGACCGATACGCAGTATTTT.

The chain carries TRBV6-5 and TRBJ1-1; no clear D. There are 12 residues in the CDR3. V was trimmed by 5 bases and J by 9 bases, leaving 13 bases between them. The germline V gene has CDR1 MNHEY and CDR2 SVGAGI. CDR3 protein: CASSTTAFKAFF. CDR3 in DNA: TGTGCCAGCAGTACCACAGCTTTTAAAGCTTTCTTT.

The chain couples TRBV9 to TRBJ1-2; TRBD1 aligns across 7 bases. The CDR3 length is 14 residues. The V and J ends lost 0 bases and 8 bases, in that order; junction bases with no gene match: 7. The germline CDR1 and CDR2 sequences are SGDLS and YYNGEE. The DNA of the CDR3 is TGTGCCAGCAGCGTAGTTCCAGGGGGAAGCGGCTACACCTTC. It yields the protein CASSVVPGGSGYTF.

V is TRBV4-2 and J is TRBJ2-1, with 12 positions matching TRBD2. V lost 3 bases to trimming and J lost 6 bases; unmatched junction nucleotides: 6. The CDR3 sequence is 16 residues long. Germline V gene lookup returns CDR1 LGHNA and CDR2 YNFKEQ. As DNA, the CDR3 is TGTGCCAGCAGCCATGCCCTAGCGGGGGGGCGCAATGAGCAGTTCTTC. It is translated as CASSHALAGGRNEQFF.

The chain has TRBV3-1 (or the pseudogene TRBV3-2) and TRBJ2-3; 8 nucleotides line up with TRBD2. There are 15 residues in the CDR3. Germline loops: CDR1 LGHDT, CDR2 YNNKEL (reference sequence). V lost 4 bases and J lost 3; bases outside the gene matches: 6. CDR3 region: CASSPLAGLTDTQYF. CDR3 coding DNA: TGTGCCAGCAGCCCTTTAGCGGGACTGACAGATACGCAGTATTTT.

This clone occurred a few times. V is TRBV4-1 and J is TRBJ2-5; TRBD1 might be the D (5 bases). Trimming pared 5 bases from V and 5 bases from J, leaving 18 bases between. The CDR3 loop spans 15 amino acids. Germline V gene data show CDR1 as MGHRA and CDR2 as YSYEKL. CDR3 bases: TGCGCCAGCAGCAAACAGGCCACCCCGAGGGAGACCCAGTACTTC. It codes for CASSKQATPRETQYF.

The CDR3 region is CASSSDGQGNTEAFF. CDR3 sequence (DNA): TGCGCCAGCAGCTCCGACGGACAGGGTAACACTGAAGCTTTCTTT. The V call is TRBV5-1, the J call TRBJ1-1; 8 bases match TRBD1. Trimming cost V 3 bases and J 2 bases; bases outside gene matches: 6. This CDR3 is 15 amino acids long. Looked up from germline, CDR1 is SGHRS and CDR2 is YFSETQ.

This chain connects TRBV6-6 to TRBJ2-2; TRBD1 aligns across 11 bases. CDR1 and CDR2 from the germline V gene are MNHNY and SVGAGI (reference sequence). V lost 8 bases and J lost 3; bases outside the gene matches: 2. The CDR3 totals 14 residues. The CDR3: CASGQGAYTGELFF. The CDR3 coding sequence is TGTGCCAGCGGACAGGGGGCATACACCGGGGAGCTGTTTTTT.

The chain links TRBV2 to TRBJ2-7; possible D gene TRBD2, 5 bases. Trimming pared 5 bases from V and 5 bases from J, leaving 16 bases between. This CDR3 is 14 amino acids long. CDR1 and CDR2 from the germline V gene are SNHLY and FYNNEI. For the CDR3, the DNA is TGTGCCAGCAGTTTCGGAGGCGTGCTCGACGAGCAGTACTTC. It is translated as CASSFGGVLDEQYF.